These 17 T cell receptor beta chains share one sample of origin, sequenced in a study of T cells in Graves' hyperthyroidism and ophthalmopathy. TCR beta CDR3 sequences were amplified from RNA transcripts. A first-round RT-PCR of the TCR CDR3 used the HTBI primer set. One entry per CDR3 protein, called by TCRdb with MiXCR from the multiplex PCR reads. Among some 740,000 distinct CDR3 sequences, 11% to 15% were seen once, and the ten largest hold roughly a tenth. Sequencing was done on a sample of blood. The receptors were sampled from a woman aged 18 to 35 with Graves' hyperthyroidism.

Remarks on this clonotype: The junction does not match germline at one end; this may be a read error. This sequence joins TRBV18 and TRBJ1-5; 8 bases are shared with TRBD1. The CDR3 runs to 15 residues. In germline, CDR1 is KGHSH, CDR2 LQKENI. The CDR3 reads CVSSPFAGGSQPQHF. The CDR3 nucleotides read TGTGTCAGCTCACCTTTCGCAGGGGGCAGTCAGCCCCAGCATTTT.

In its sample, this clonotype was seen many times. V and J are TRBV6-2 or TRBV6-3 and TRBJ1-5; no reliable D call. With 6 bases removed from V and 4 bases from J, the gap between germline ends came to 16 bases. Germline V gene sequence: CDR1 MNHEY, CDR2 SVGEGT. CDR3 length: 15 residues. DNA of the CDR3: TGTGCCAGCAGGCACCGGGTTGCTCCGAATCAGCCCCAGCATTTT. Amino acid sequence: CASRHRVAPNQPQHF.

The chain couples TRBV4-1 to TRBJ1-1, with D hard to call. V was trimmed by 0 bases and J by 0 bases, leaving 14 bases between them. The CDR3 is 17 residues long. Per germline, CDR1 MGHRA and CDR2 YSYEKL. The CDR3 nucleotides are TGCGCCAGCAGCCAAGAAGGCCAGGAGTTTATGAACACTGAAGCTTTCTTT. This encodes CASSQEGQEFMNTEAFF.

This clonotype has more than one count but fewer than ten. The chain couples TRBV19 to TRBJ1-5, with no clear D. The CDR3 is 16 amino acids. V was pared by 6 bases and J by 5 bases, with 20 bases between. The germline gives CDR1 LNHDA, CDR2 SQIVND (reference sequence). The CDR3 region has the DNA TGTGCCAGTAGCATCATTGAGGGAAGGATCGATCAGCCCCAGCATTTT. The encoded protein is CASSIIEGRIDQPQHF.

This clonotype showed up just a few times. The chain joins TRBV13 to TRBJ2-7; TRBD2 is a possible D gene (5 bases). V was cut by 2 bases and J by 2 bases, with 10 bases left in between. Germline CDR1 PRHDT, CDR2 FYEKMQ (reference sequence). CDR3 length: 14 residues. The CDR3 here is CASSLLARPYEQYF. The CDR3 bases are TGTGCCAGCAGCTTACTAGCCCGACCCTACGAGCAGTACTTC.

The chain uses TRBV7-9 and TRBJ1-1; possibly TRBD1 for D (5 bases). V was pared by 1 base and J by 2 bases, with 11 bases between. Germline CDR1 reads SEHNR; CDR2 reads FQNEAQ (reference sequence). The CDR3 contains 15 residues. As DNA, the CDR3 is TGTGCCAGCAGCTTAGTCATAGGGGAAAACACTGAAGCTTTCTTT. This translates into CASSLVIGENTEAFF.

This clonotype was detected many times. The chain uses TRBV7-8 and TRBJ2-1, with TRBD2 matching 7 bases. Germline lookup yields CDR1 SGHVS and CDR2 FQNEAQ. This CDR3 region has 18 residues. The V and J ends lost 2 bases and 1 base, in that order; junction bases with no gene match: 11. CDR3 DNA sequence: TGTGCCAGCAGCTTATGGGGGGGGTTCACCTCATCCTACAATGAGCAGTTCTTC. This encodes CASSLWGGFTSSYNEQFF.

This clonotype has a count of ten or more. V and J are TRBV6-2 or TRBV6-3 and TRBJ2-7; no definite D call. CDR3 size: 14 residues. V was trimmed by 4 bases and J by 2 bases, leaving 12 bases between them. CDR1 is MNHEY, CDR2 SVGEGT, per germline. The CDR3 loop is CASSWSLYTYEQYF. The CDR3 DNA follows: TGTGCCAGCAGTTGGAGCCTGTATACCTACGAGCAGTACTTC.

V and J are TRBV4-1 and TRBJ1-1; unclear D gene. CDR1 is MGHRA, CDR2 YSYEKL, per germline. This CDR3 has 15 residues. Trimming stripped 5 bases from V and 3 bases from J, with 16 bases between. CDR3 loop: CASSFLMGRHTEAFF. The CDR3 nucleotides read TGCGCCAGCAGCTTTCTAATGGGGAGGCACACTGAAGCTTTCTTT.

The table lists this clonotype with many counts. The chain couples TRBV2 to TRBJ2-5, with D perhaps TRBD1 (5 bases). The V end lost 6 bases, the J end lost 4 bases, and 21 bases lay between the germline ends. Germline V lookup: CDR1 SNHLY, CDR2 FYNNEI. The CDR3 extends over 16 amino acids. The CDR3 DNA follows: TGTGCCAGCAGAGCCGTCGAGACAGCCCTTCTAGAGACCCAGTACTTC. This sequence encodes CASRAVETALLETQYF.

For the CDR3, the DNA is TGTGCCAGCATCGGGACAGCTTTTGGAACCGGGGAGCTGTTTTTT. Translated: CASIGTAFGTGELFF. V gene TRBV2 combines with J gene TRBJ2-2; 7 bases are a match to TRBD1. This CDR3 has 15 residues. Trimming took 7 bases from V and 5 from J; bases not matched to a gene: 10. Germline-derived CDR1 and CDR2 are SNHLY and FYNNEI. The full variable domain, with the rest looked up from reference TRBV2 and TRBJ2-2, is EPEVTQTPSHQVTQMGQEVILRCVPISNHLYFYWYRQILGQKVEFLVSFYNNEISEKSEIFDDQFSVERPDGSNFTLKIRSTKLEDSAMYFCASIGTAFGTGELFFGEGSRLTVL.

DNA for the CDR3: TGTGCCAGCCGCACCCAGACAGGGGGGGACTATGGCTACACCTTC. Its protein product is CASRTQTGGDYGYTF. This chain uses TRBV6-1 with TRBJ1-2; 9 bases match TRBD1. The V segment lost 8 bases and the J segment 3 bases; nucleotides outside the gene matches: 10. The CDR3 has 15 residues. Germline CDR1 MNHNS, CDR2 SASEGT.

There are many counts of this clonotype. The rearrangement uses TRBV18 and TRBJ1-1, with D unclear. The CDR3 loop spans 14 amino acids. The germline gives CDR1 KGHSH, CDR2 LQKENI. V was trimmed by 1 base and J by 5 bases, leaving 11 bases between them. The CDR3 sequence: CASSPRAAGTEAFF. In DNA, the CDR3 is TGTGCCAGCTCACCACGAGCAGCGGGTACTGAAGCTTTCTTT.

The chain recombines TRBV27 with TRBJ2-5; 8 bases are shared with TRBD1. J gave up 6 bases and V 6 bases, and 12 bases lay outside the gene matches. The CDR3 runs 15 residues. Germline CDR1 and CDR2: MNHEY and SMNVEV (reference sequence). The CDR3 sequence is CASSPVDRGIKTQYF. Written as DNA, the CDR3 is TGTGCCAGCAGCCCCGTAGACAGGGGCATTAAGACCCAGTACTTC.

Notes on this clonotype: A much larger clone differs from this one at a single base, so this may be a read error. The J gene is TRBJ2-7, the V gene TRBV27; unclear D gene. The CDR3 sequence is 13 residues long. Per the germline V gene, CDR1 is MNHEY and CDR2 is SMNVEV (reference sequence). CDR3 coding DNA: TGTGCCAACAGTTTATGGGATAAGTACGAGCAGTACTTC. This sequence encodes CANSLWDKYEQYF.

There are a few counts of this clonotype. The chain uses TRBV9 and TRBJ1-1; TRBD1 matches 7 bases. The V segment lost 3 bases and the J segment 6 bases; nucleotides outside the gene matches: 14. The CDR3 covers 16 residues. The germline CDR1 and CDR2 sequences are SGDLS and YYNGEE. The CDR3 nucleotides are TGTGCCAGCAGCGCCCACGACAGGGAGGGGCAGGCTGAAGCTTTCTTT. Translated, it gives CASSAHDREGQAEAFF.

This chain connects TRBV19 to TRBJ2-1; TRBD1 agrees at 8 bases. The germline gives CDR1 LNHDA, CDR2 SQIVND (reference sequence). The CDR3 has 13 residues. The trim removed 4 bases at V and 10 bases at J, leaving 6 bases unmatched. The DNA of the CDR3 is TGTGCCAGTAGTACAGACAGGGGAGGAGAGCAGTTCTTC. The encoded protein is CASSTDRGGEQFF.